This T cell receptor beta chain was sequenced for a study of blood T cell repertoires in COVID-19. Background on the study: PBMCs, B-cell-depleted T cells, or T cells were the source of the cDNA or gDNA that made up the material.

As originally analysed: Reference gene primer amplification gave nucleated cell count estimates. Profiled with immunoSEQ multiplex PCR; TCRdb holds only in-frame clones, not every one. V, J and clone size were drawn from that table, and D and trimming were deduced from the DNA. The table includes about 200,000 clones, about 85% detected once. Between the trimmed V and J ends, which lost 2 bases and 2 bases, there was a span of 16 bases. CDR3 length: 17 residues. The germline V gene encodes CDR1 KGHDR and CDR2 SFDVKD. The TCR comes from a man aged 35-49 years with acute or convalescent COVID-19. V is TRBV24-1 and J is TRBJ2-3; D not resolved. Sample: peripheral blood. The CDR3 region has the DNA TGTGCCACCAGTGATTCCCGAGGCACCTCTTACACAGATACGCAGTATTTT. Encoded protein: CATSDSRGTSYTDTQYF.